This is a list of T cell receptor beta chains from one sample in a study of OX40 agonist ivuxolimab in advanced cancers. Data came from immunoSEQ multiplex PCR; TCRdb stores just in-frame clones and leaves some out. The sample lists under 40,000 clones; about 78% were seen once. Sequences were derived from CD4+ or CD8+ T cells sorted from blood, sampled in a trial of the OX40 agonist ivuxolimab. The receptors originated from an adult with an advanced solid tumor such as melanoma, head and neck, liver or kidney cancer. Both conserved end residues are part of each CDR3. The D gene is left open where the match is weak. Only part of the rows carry a size: once, few, many, or a class if the clone is expanded.

j_gene,v_gene,d_gene,abundance,CDR3nt,CDR3aa
TRBJ2-7,TRBV11-2,TRBD2,-,TGTGCCAGCAGCTTAGATCCAGCTAGCGGGCGGCAGTACTTC,CASSLDPASGRQYF
TRBJ1-1,TRBV27,TRBD1,-,TGTGCCAGCAGCCAGGGACAGGTGAACACTGAAGCTTTCTTT,CASSQGQVNTEAFF
TRBJ1-1,TRBV5-6,-,-,TGTGCCAGCAGCACTCTTACTGAAGCTTTCTTT,CASSTLTEAFF
TRBJ1-5,TRBV19,-,-,TGTGCCAGTAGTATAGATCTAGGTAGCAATCAGCCCCAGCATTTT,CASSIDLGSNQPQHF
TRBJ2-1,TRBV19,TRBD2,-,TGTGCCAGTAGTACCGAGCGGGATGTTTACAATGAGCAGTTCTTC,CASSTERDVYNEQFF
TRBJ1-5,TRBV27,TRBD1,once,TGTGCCAGCAGTCCAACCGACAGGGGCTTCAATCAGCCCCAGCATTTT,CASSPTDRGFNQPQHF
TRBJ1-2,TRBV7-9,-,-,TGTGCCAGCGCAGCCGCTAGCTACACCTTC,CASAAASYTF
TRBJ2-3,TRBV5-6,TRBD2,once,TGTGCCAGCAGCCCACTCTTGACTAGCGGGGGGCGCACAGATACGCAGTATTTT,CASSPLLTSGGRTDTQYF
TRBJ1-1,TRBV5-1,-,-,TGCGCCAGCAGCGTCGACAGTTTGGACACTGAAGCTTTCTTT,CASSVDSLDTEAFF
TRBJ2-3,TRBV19,-,-,TGTGCCAGTAGTAACAGGGTTGAAGATACGCAGTATTTT,CASSNRVEDTQYF
TRBJ2-3,TRBV19,TRBD2,-,TGTGCCAGTAGTGAAAGGGCTAGCGGGGCAACTAGCACAGATACGCAGTATTTT,CASSERASGATSTDTQYF
TRBJ1-2,TRBV6-5,-,-,TGTGCCACCGCCGGCGTGGCTTTCGATGGCTACACCTTC,CATAGVAFDGYTF
TRBJ2-1,TRBV5-4,-,medium-sized,TGTGCCAGCAGCTTTCCCCCGGACAATGAGCAGTTCTTC,CASSFPPDNEQFF
TRBJ2-1,TRBV28,TRBD2,-,TGTGCCAGCAGTTTTAGGAGCGGGAAATACAATGAGCAGTTCTTC,CASSFRSGKYNEQFF
TRBJ2-7,TRBV21-1,-,-,TGTGCCAGCAGCAAAAGAAAGGTGGGAGAGGGCGAGCAGTACTTC,CASSKRKVGEGEQYF
TRBJ2-7,TRBV10-1,TRBD1,-,TGCGCCAGCAGTGGGGACAGCTACGAGCAGTACTTC,CASSGDSYEQYF
TRBJ2-7,TRBV5-1,-,once,TGCGCCAGCAGCTTGGGACACGAGCAGTACTTC,CASSLGHEQYF
TRBJ1-5,TRBV4-2,-,-,TGTGCCAGCAGCCAAGATAGAGGCAATCAGCCCCAGCATTTT,CASSQDRGNQPQHF
TRBJ1-2,TRBV7-8,-,-,TGTGCCAGCAGCTTAGGGCAGGGTAAATATGGCTACACCTTC,CASSLGQGKYGYTF
TRBJ2-1,TRBV11-2,TRBD1,-,TGTGCCAGCAGCCTTTCCCGGACAGGGGGGAAAAATGAGCAGTTCTTC,CASSLSRTGGKNEQFF
TRBJ1-2,TRBV2,-,-,TGTGCCAGCATTCTCAGTGAGGGGATCTATGGCTACACCTTC,CASILSEGIYGYTF
TRBJ2-1,TRBV11-2,-,-,TGTGCCAGCAGCCCCTCAGGGTGGGAGCAGTTCTTC,CASSPSGWEQFF
TRBJ2-5,TRBV2,-,-,TGTGCCAGCAGTCGACCGACAGCGTCGAGTGGCCAGTACTTC,CASSRPTASSGQYF
TRBJ1-4,TRBV9,-,-,TGTGCCAGCAGCTCCCGGGCCCTTAATGAAAAACTGTTTTTT,CASSSRALNEKLFF
TRBJ2-1,TRBV30,-,-,TGTGCCTTTACAGTTAGCGGTACCTACAATGAGCAGTTCTTC,CAFTVSGTYNEQFF
TRBJ2-7,TRBV5-4,TRBD2,once,TGTGCCAGCAGCCCAAGCGGGAGCGGCTCCTACGAGCAGTACTTC,CASSPSGSGSYEQYF
TRBJ2-7,TRBV7-6,TRBD1,medium-sized,TGTGCCAGCAGCTCCCGCACCTACAGGGGGTGGGTCCAAACCTACGAGCAGTACTTC,CASSSRTYRGWVQTYEQYF
TRBJ1-4,TRBV28,TRBD1,-,TGTGCCAGCAGCTCCGACAGGGGTTCAACTAATGAAAAACTGTTTTTT,CASSSDRGSTNEKLFF
TRBJ2-7,TRBV28,TRBD1,-,TGTGCCAGCATGGGGACAGAGAGCTCCTACGAGCAGTACTTC,CASMGTESSYEQYF
TRBJ2-1,TRBV2,-,-,TGTGCCAGCAGTGAGGGCCCTCTTTCCAGCGTCTTC,CASSEGPLSSVF
TRBJ1-1,TRBV18,-,once,TGTGCCAGCTCACCGGGGATTTCGAATTTGAACACTGAAGCTTTCTTT,CASSPGISNLNTEAFF
TRBJ2-1,TRBV7-9,TRBD2,-,TGTGCCAGCAGCCCCGAGCGGGGGGGCCGACAAGAAACCTACAATGAGCAGTTCTTC,CASSPERGGRQETYNEQFF
TRBJ2-7,TRBV18,TRBD1,-,TGTGCCAGCTCACCCGGACAGGACTACGAGCAGTACTTC,CASSPGQDYEQYF
TRBJ2-2,TRBV2,-,-,TGTGCCAGCAGCGCTCTCGTGGGCGGGGAGCTGTTTTTT,CASSALVGGELFF
TRBJ2-5,TRBV6-1,-,-,TGTGCCAGCAGGGCCATAGGGGTCGATCGTGAGACCCAGTACTTC,CASRAIGVDRETQYF
TRBJ2-6,TRBV2,-,-,TGTGCCAGCTCCATTCCCTCTGGGGCCAACGTCCTGACTTTC,CASSIPSGANVLTF
TRBJ1-4,TRBV27,-,-,TGTGCCAGCTGCGACGGGACAAAAGGGGAAAAACTGTTTTTT,CASCDGTKGEKLFF
TRBJ1-5,TRBV7-2,TRBD1,once,TGTGCCAGCAGCTTGCGACAGGGGAATCAGCCCCAGCATTTT,CASSLRQGNQPQHF
TRBJ2-7,TRBV27,TRBD2,-,TGTGCCAGCAGTTTATGGGAATTAGCGGGAGAGCAGTACTTC,CASSLWELAGEQYF
TRBJ1-5,TRBV11-2,-,-,TGTGCCAGCAGCTTAGGCAACAATCAGCCCCAGCATTTT,CASSLGNNQPQHF
TRBJ2-3,TRBV27,TRBD2,-,TGTGCCAGCAATCGGGAGGTGACAGATACGCAGTATTTT,CASNREVTDTQYF
TRBJ1-3,TRBV10-3,-,-,TGTGCCATCAGTGAGGGGATCCCCTCTGGAAACACCATATATTTT,CAISEGIPSGNTIYF
TRBJ2-3,TRBV10-3,-,-,TGTGCCATCACCCCAGGGGGGTGGAGCACAGATACGCAGTATTTT,CAITPGGWSTDTQYF
TRBJ1-1,TRBV7-9,TRBD1,once,TGTGCCAGCAGCGTCGACAGGGGGGGGAACACTGAAGCTTTCTTT,CASSVDRGGNTEAFF
TRBJ2-3,TRBV7-6,-,once,TGTGCCAGCAGCGCACGGGACGGACTTAGCACAGATACGCAGTATTTT,CASSARDGLSTDTQYF
TRBJ2-2,TRBV12-5,-,-,TGTGCTAGTGGTTTGAGCCGGGACACAAACACCGGGGAGCTGTTTTTT,CASGLSRDTNTGELFF
TRBJ2-7,TRBV9,-,-,TGTGCCAGCAGCGTAGACAGGGCAGGCGAGCAGTACTTC,CASSVDRAGEQYF
TRBJ2-1,TRBV6-5,TRBD2,-,TGTGCCAGCAGTCCGGGACTAGCGTTCTACAATGAGCAGTTCTTC,CASSPGLAFYNEQFF
TRBJ2-3,TRBV30,TRBD1,-,TGTGCCTGGAGACGGACAGGGATAGATACGCAGTATTTT,CAWRRTGIDTQYF